The T cell receptor (beta chain) under discussion was sequenced for a study of Graves' ophthalmopathy and Graves' hyperthyroidism. General study results and limits: Most thyroid clonotypes with frequency above 0.001 were detected in blood too.

RNA transcripts provided the template for amplifying TCR beta CDR3 regions. The workflow started with a first-round RT-PCR run with HTBI primers and then moved on to a second-round multiplex PCR. TCRdb fed the multiplex PCR reads into MiXCR, producing one record per CDR3 protein. Of about 740,000 distinct CDR3 sequences listed, 35% to 50% are singletons. This clonotype was observed a handful of times. Antigen unknown. Symptoms, serum thyroxine and TRAb, thyroid ultrasound, and orbital computed tomography formed the diagnostic basis. The specimen was peripheral blood. This TCR was sampled from an adult man with Graves' ophthalmopathy.

CDR3 protein: CAITRGGLQETQYF. In nucleotides, the CDR3 is TGTGCCATCACCCGAGGGGGCCTACAAGAGACCCAGTACTTC. This chain links TRBV10-3 with TRBJ2-5, with 7 bases aligning to TRBD1. CDR1 ENHRY and CDR2 SYGVKD come from the germline V gene. The ends lost 7 bases at V and 2 bases at J; junction bases unmatched: 7. The CDR3 has 14 amino acids.